A single sample gave rise to the 23 T cell receptor beta chains below, sequenced in a study of PD-L1 blockade in urothelial cancer. TCRdb's copy holds only in-frame clones and misses some; the assay was immunoSEQ multiplex PCR. The sample lists tens of thousands of clones; over 65% were seen once. Sample: PBMCs, taken around atezolizumab (anti-PD-L1) treatment. The receptors stem from a man between 65 and 80 years old with urothelial cancer.

The chain couples TRBV20-1 to TRBJ2-2; D is ambiguous. Germline CDR1 reads DFQATT; CDR2 reads SNEGSKA (reference sequence). CDR3 size: 11 residues. V lost 5 bases to trimming and J lost 6 bases, with 7 bases between them. The CDR3 sequence: CSASVSGELFF. The DNA of the CDR3 is TGCAGTGCTTCCGTTTCCGGGGAGCTGTTTTTT.

In its sample, this clone was seen a few times. The chain recombines TRBV28 with TRBJ2-5; 7 bases are a match to TRBD2. The CDR3 consists of 15 residues. CDR1 is MDHEN, CDR2 SYDVKM, per germline. The trim removed 3 bases at V and 2 bases at J, leaving 6 bases unmatched. The chain's CDR3 is CASSFAGDQQETQYF. CDR3 bases: TGTGCCAGCAGTTTTGCGGGGGACCAACAAGAGACCCAGTACTTC. The full variable domain, in which reference TRBV28 and TRBJ2-5 provide the parts outside the CDR3, is DVKVTQSSRYLVKRTGEKVFLECVQDMDHENMFWYRQDPGLGLRLIYFSYDVKMKEKGDIPEGYSVSREKKERFSLILESASTNQTSMYLCASSFAGDQQETQYFGPGTRLLVL.

This clone was picked up a small number of times. The gene calls are TRBV4-1 and TRBJ2-2, with unresolved D. Per germline, CDR1 MGHRA and CDR2 YSYEKL. The CDR3 is 15 residues long. The V and J ends lost 1 base and 0 bases respectively, with 6 bases between them. CDR3 bases: TGCGCCAGCAGCCAAGGTGTATCGAACACCGGGGAGCTGTTTTTT. This sequence encodes CASSQGVSNTGELFF.

CDR3 nucleotide sequence: TGTGCCAGCAGTGAATTGCGTGGGGCGGGAGGGAATGAGCAGTTCTTC. Its translation is CASSELRGAGGNEQFF. The chain is built from TRBV6-1 and TRBJ2-1, with 9 bases lining up with TRBD2. The germline gives CDR1 MNHNS, CDR2 SASEGT. This CDR3 is 16 amino acids long. Germline trimming cut 2 bases from V and 7 bases from J; bases unmatched to any gene: 9.

The chain employs TRBV7-7 and TRBJ1-2; 8 nucleotides match TRBD1. V lost 6 bases to trimming and J lost 5 bases; unmatched junction nucleotides: 8. The CDR3 consists of 14 residues. Germline V lookup: CDR1 SSHAT, CDR2 FNYEAQ (reference sequence). This chain's CDR3 is CASRHSGGTYGYTF. The CDR3 coding sequence is TGTGCCAGCAGACATTCAGGGGGCACATATGGCTACACCTTC.

This clone was seen a handful of times. This chain links TRBV6-5 with TRBJ1-1, with 7 bases that match TRBD1. This CDR3 contains 15 residues. CDR1 is MNHEY, CDR2 SVGAGI, per germline. The V segment lost 0 bases and the J segment 1 base; nucleotides outside the gene matches: 2. CDR3 protein: CASSYSQGKNTEAFF. CDR3 sequence (DNA): TGTGCCAGCAGTTACTCACAGGGGAAGAACACTGAAGCTTTCTTT.

This clone was seen only once. This chain connects TRBV7-9 to TRBJ2-1; 10 bases line up with TRBD1. The trim removed 3 bases at V and 5 bases at J, leaving 7 bases unmatched. The CDR3 runs to 16 residues. CDR1 is SEHNR and CDR2 is FQNEAQ in the germline V gene (reference sequence). In DNA form, the CDR3 reads TGTGCCAGCAGCTTTAATCGGGACAGGGGACACAATGAGCAGTTCTTC. Its protein product is CASSFNRDRGHNEQFF.

This chain uses TRBV4-3 with TRBJ2-3; 7 bases line up with TRBD1. V was clipped by 0 bases and J by 1 base; unmatched bases: 13. CDR1 and CDR2 (germline): LGHNA, YSLEER. The CDR3 runs 19 residues. DNA of the CDR3: TGCGCCAGCAGCCAAGACTGGGCAGGAGCAGGGGGAGGCACAGATACGCAGTATTTT. It yields the protein CASSQDWAGAGGGTDTQYF.

This clone was counted only a few times. The chain uses TRBV6-1 and TRBJ2-5; 10 bases agree with TRBD1. CDR1 is MNHNS and CDR2 is SASEGT in the germline V gene. This CDR3 region has 15 residues. Unmatched junction bases numbered 7, after V lost 4 bases and J lost 5 bases. CDR3 bases: TGTGCCAGCAGTGGACTATGGACAGGGGGGGAGACCCAGTACTTC. It specifies CASSGLWTGGETQYF.

The chain uses TRBV7-2 and TRBJ2-5; tentatively, D is TRBD2 (6 bases). The CDR3 has 13 residues. V dropped 4 bases and J dropped 5 bases, with 11 bases sitting between them. Germline V CDR1 and CDR2: SGHTA, FQGNSA. CDR3 sequence: CASSSWREETQYF. CDR3 bases: TGTGCCAGCAGCTCGTGGAGGGAGGAGACCCAGTACTTC.

V usage is TRBV5-1 and J usage is TRBJ2-5; 11 nucleotides line up with TRBD1. CDR1 is SGHRS, CDR2 YFSETQ, per germline. The CDR3 is 15 amino acids. Germline trimming cut 4 bases from V and 5 bases from J; bases unmatched to any gene: 7. This chain's CDR3 is CASSLGQGARETQYF. The CDR3 DNA follows: TGCGCCAGCAGCCTAGGACAGGGGGCGCGGGAGACCCAGTACTTC.

The rearrangement joins TRBV11-3 to TRBJ1-1; 8 positions match TRBD1. This CDR3 contains 14 residues. The germline V gene encodes CDR1 SGHNT and CDR2 YENEEA. V lost 6 bases, J lost 1 base, and 4 bases stayed unmatched. The CDR3 DNA follows: TGTGCCAGCAGTACCGGGACAGGGAACACTGAAGCTTTCTTT. It translates to CASSTGTGNTEAFF.

This sequence joins TRBV4-2 and TRBJ2-7, with 7 bases lining up with TRBD2. The germline V gene has CDR1 LGHNA and CDR2 YNFKEQ. V lost 0 bases to trimming and J lost 0 bases; unmatched junction nucleotides: 5. The CDR3 extends over 16 amino acids. As DNA, the CDR3 is TGTGCCAGCAGCCAAGATGGGCTAGCGGACTCCTACGAGCAGTACTTC. Translation gives CASSQDGLADSYEQYF.

The chain carries TRBV30 and TRBJ1-1; 8 nucleotides line up with TRBD1. With 3 bases clipped from V and 5 bases from J, the junction kept 5 bases outside the gene matches. The CDR3 has 13 amino acids. The germline V gene encodes CDR1 GTSNPN and CDR2 SVGIG (reference sequence). DNA for the CDR3: TGTGCCTGGAGCCTAGGACAGGGAACTGAAGCTTTCTTT. It encodes CAWSLGQGTEAFF.

The chain recombines TRBV7-9 with TRBJ2-7; D is unclear. V was cut by 5 bases and J by 0 bases, with 11 bases left in between. Germline CDR1 and CDR2: SEHNR and FQNEAQ (reference sequence). The CDR3 is 14 amino acids. CDR3 nucleotides: TGTGCCAGCAGCGTCGACTCATCCTCCTACGAGCAGTACTTC. As protein: CASSVDSSSYEQYF.

This clone was seen only once. The J gene is TRBJ2-5, the V gene TRBV5-1; 8 bases are a match to TRBD1. V gave up 4 bases and J gave up 5 bases; unmatched junction bases: 4. This CDR3 has 13 residues. From germline, CDR1 is SGHRS and CDR2 YFSETQ. The CDR3 region is CASSPQGVETQYF. CDR3 coding DNA: TGCGCCAGCAGCCCACAGGGGGTGGAGACCCAGTACTTC.

The V gene is TRBV5-4, the J gene TRBJ1-6; 9 nucleotides line up with TRBD1. The CDR3 spans 16 residues. With V trimmed by 9 bases and J by 3 bases, 10 bases remained unmatched. CDR1 is SGHNT and CDR2 is YYREEE in the germline V gene (reference sequence). The CDR3 spells CAIERDRVVYNSPLHF. The CDR3, as DNA: TGTGCCATAGAGAGGGACAGGGTAGTCTATAATTCACCCCTCCACTTT. The full variable domain, with the rest looked up from reference TRBV5-4 and TRBJ1-6, is ETGVTQSPTHLIKTRGQQVTLRCSSQSGHNTVSWYQQALGQGPQFIFQYYREEENGRGNFPPRFSGLQFPNYSSELNVNALELDDSALYLCAIERDRVVYNSPLHFGNGTRLTVT.

The genes are TRBV14 and TRBJ1-2, with a tentative D call TRBD1 (5 bases). Germline CDR1 is SGHDN and CDR2 is FVKESK. V shed 4 bases and J shed 3 bases, with 9 bases lying between them. This CDR3 comprises 13 residues. The CDR3 region is CASSRGTDYGYTF. CDR3 DNA: TGTGCCAGCAGCCGGGGCACTGACTATGGCTACACCTTC.

The gene calls are TRBV11-3 and TRBJ2-1, with 11 bases matching TRBD2. Germline CDR1 SGHNT, CDR2 YENEEA. The V segment lost 1 base and the J segment 5 bases; nucleotides outside the gene matches: 4. The CDR3 consists of 16 residues. As DNA, the CDR3 is TGTGCCAGCAGCTTAGCTAGCGGGGGGAGGCACAATGAGCAGTTCTTC. Translating it yields CASSLASGGRHNEQFF.

The chain couples TRBV5-1 to TRBJ2-5, with 11 bases aligning to TRBD2. CDR1 SGHRS and CDR2 YFSETQ come from the germline V gene. The ends lost 4 bases at V and 1 base at J; junction bases unmatched: 3. The CDR3 is 15 residues long. Here the CDR3 DNA reads TGCGCCAGCAGCCCGGGACTAGCGGTCCAAGAGACCCAGTACTTC. Protein: CASSPGLAVQETQYF.

This chain joins TRBV2 and TRBJ2-2; possibly TRBD2 for D (6 bases). CDR3 size: 13 residues. Germline V gives CDR1 SNHLY, CDR2 FYNNEI. V lost 11 bases to trimming and J lost 5 bases, with 15 bases between them. The CDR3 here is CAAGGEMTGELFF. CDR3 coding DNA: TGTGCCGCGGGCGGGGAAATGACCGGGGAGCTGTTTTTT.

V usage is TRBV7-9 and J usage is TRBJ2-6; 7 nucleotides agree with TRBD1. Germline V gene sequence: CDR1 SEHNR, CDR2 FQNEAQ (reference sequence). V lost 6 bases, J lost 2 bases, and 7 bases stayed unmatched. The CDR3 has 16 amino acids. The CDR3 loop reads CASRLTTGTGANVLTF. CDR3 coding DNA: TGTGCCAGCAGGTTGACGACAGGGACTGGGGCCAACGTCCTGACTTTC.

The chain uses TRBV25-1 and TRBJ1-3; D is ambiguous. From germline, CDR1 is MGHDK and CDR2 SYGVNS. Trimming pared 4 bases from V and 0 bases from J, leaving 7 bases between. CDR3 length: 14 residues. The CDR3 loop reads CASSGRSSGNTIYF. CDR3 nucleotide sequence: TGTGCCAGCAGTGGCAGAAGCTCTGGAAACACCATATATTTT.